These 5 T cell receptor beta chains originate from one sample sequenced in a study of cytomegalovirus exposure and HLA in healthy donors. The PCR ran on 60 Vbeta and 13 Jbeta primers. This table comes from immunoSEQ multiplex PCR, and its TCRdb copy is limited to in-frame clones, with some not included. This sample yields about 110,000 clones, of which almost 75% are seen a single time; 8.4% belongs to the top ten. The sample was PBMCs. These receptors originate from a middle-aged man in good health and CMV-seronegative.

This clone appeared once. This chain links TRBV7-3 with TRBJ2-1, with D maybe TRBD2 (6 bases). The germline V and J ends were trimmed by 4 bases and 9 bases, with 13 bases remaining between them. Germline-derived CDR1 and CDR2 are SGHTA and FQGTGA. The CDR3 extends over 13 amino acids. The CDR3 sequence is CASSSLGGREQFF. As DNA, the CDR3 is TGTGCCAGCAGCTCTTTGGGGGGTCGTGAGCAGTTCTTC.

This clone was picked up a small number of times. The chain is built from TRBV7-2 and TRBJ2-3; 8 nucleotides agree with TRBD2. The germline CDR1 and CDR2 sequences are SGHTA and FQGNSA. The CDR3 extends over 16 amino acids. The junction had 7 bases not matched to a gene; V was cut back by 1 base and J by 4 bases. The CDR3 sequence: CASSLGLGTRSDTQYF. Written as DNA, the CDR3 is TGTGCCAGCAGCTTAGGGCTGGGGACTAGGTCAGATACGCAGTATTTT.

The V and J genes are TRBV5-4 and TRBJ2-5; D may be TRBD1 (5 bases). Germline values: CDR1 SGHNT, CDR2 YYREEE (reference sequence). The CDR3 extends over 14 amino acids. Trimming took off 4 bases at V and 0 bases at J, with 10 bases between the two ends. CDR3 nucleotides: TGTGCCAGCAGCCTTGGGGCAAACCAAGAGACCCAGTACTTC. Protein sequence: CASSLGANQETQYF.

The chain couples TRBV5-1 to TRBJ2-7; TRBD1 might be the D (7 bases). V lost 0 bases and J 10 bases, leaving 17 bases between the germline ends. The germline V gene encodes CDR1 SGHRS and CDR2 YFSETQ. The CDR3 runs to 14 residues. The CDR3 DNA is TGCGCCAGCAGCTTGGGCGGGACAGAATACGGACAGTACTTC. The encoded protein is CASSLGGTEYGQYF.

This chain links TRBV28 with TRBJ1-2, with D perhaps matching TRBD1 (5 bases). V lost 6 bases and J 3 bases, leaving 11 bases between the germline ends. CDR1 is MDHEN and CDR2 is SYDVKM in the germline V gene. This CDR3 comprises 13 residues. The CDR3 DNA sequence: TGTGCCAGCAGATTTGGGGCGGACTATGGCTACACCTTC. Its translation: CASRFGADYGYTF.